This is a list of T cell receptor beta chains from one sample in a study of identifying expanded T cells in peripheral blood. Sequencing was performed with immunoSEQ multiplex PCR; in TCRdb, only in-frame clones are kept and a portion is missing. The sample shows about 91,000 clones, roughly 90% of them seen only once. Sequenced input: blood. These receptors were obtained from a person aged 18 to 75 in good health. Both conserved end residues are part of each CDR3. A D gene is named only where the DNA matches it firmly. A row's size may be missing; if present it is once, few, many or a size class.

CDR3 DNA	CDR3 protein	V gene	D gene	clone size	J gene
TGTGCCAGCTCCGGGGCACCGGGACTTCTCCCTAGAGAGCAGTACTTC	CASSGAPGLLPREQYF	TRBV9	.	.	TRBJ2-7
TGTGCCAGCAGTGAGGGCTTTGGCTACACCTTC	CASSEGFGYTF	TRBV6-4	.	few	TRBJ1-2
TGTGCCACTGGGGCCGGAGGGTCCTACGAGCAGTACTTC	CATGAGGSYEQYF	TRBV19	.	.	TRBJ2-7
TGTGCCACCTTTATACGGACAAATTTTAACTATGGCTACACCTTC	CATFIRTNFNYGYTF	TRBV6-5	.	.	TRBJ1-2
TGTGCCTCAACGGAAGGGACTAGCGGGCGCATCTTGACCGGGGAGCTGTTTTTT	CASTEGTSGRILTGELFF	TRBV7-7	TRBD2	.	TRBJ2-2
TGTGCCAGCAGTCCCGGGACTAGCGGGGGGGCCACCGGGGAGCTGTTTTTT	CASSPGTSGGATGELFF	TRBV2	TRBD2	.	TRBJ2-2
TGTGCCAGCAGCACCCCGGGACAGGGGTACAATGAGCAGTTCTTC	CASSTPGQGYNEQFF	TRBV9	TRBD1	.	TRBJ2-1
TGTGCCATCAGCAACCTGGGGGGGTACGGGGAGCTGTTTTTT	CAISNLGGYGELFF	TRBV10-3	TRBD2	.	TRBJ2-2
TGTGCCAGCAGCAAGACGGGGGCGGAGACCCAGTACTTC	CASSKTGAETQYF	TRBV11-3	.	.	TRBJ2-5
TGTGCCAGCAGCGCGGCGACCGGGACAGGGGGATCGCGGACTAATGAAAAACTGTTTTTT	CASSAATGTGGSRTNEKLFF	TRBV5-4	TRBD1	.	TRBJ1-4
TGTGCCAGCAGCTTAAAAGGGGGCGGTGGCACTGAAGCTTTCTTT	CASSLKGGGGTEAFF	TRBV7-2	TRBD1	once	TRBJ1-1
TGTGCCAGCAGCTCGGGGTGGGATACGCAGTATTTT	CASSSGWDTQYF	TRBV7-2	.	.	TRBJ2-3
TGTGCCAGCAGCCGGGATTCACAGACCGGGGAGCTGTTTTTT	CASSRDSQTGELFF	TRBV6-4	.	.	TRBJ2-2
TGTGCCAGCAGTTTATTCAGGGAGCGGAATGAAAAACTGTTTTTT	CASSLFRERNEKLFF	TRBV28	.	.	TRBJ1-4
TGTGCCAGCAGTGAACTGGTCAGGGGGCGGCTCATATATTTT	CASSELVRGRLIYF	TRBV2	TRBD1	.	TRBJ1-3
TGTGCCAGCAGTCCTAGGACTAGCGAACGCCTGGGGCAAGAGACCCAGTACTTC	CASSPRTSERLGQETQYF	TRBV27	TRBD2	.	TRBJ2-5
TGTGCCACCAGCGCCAATATCCTGGTTGGACGGGGGGCCCAGCATTTT	CATSANILVGRGAQHF	TRBV15	.	.	TRBJ1-5
TGTGCCAGCAGCCCCGGACAGGGTTACGTGGTCAGCTACACCTTC	CASSPGQGYVVSYTF	TRBV5-5	TRBD1	.	TRBJ1-2
TGTGCCAGCTCAAGGGGGCTTGAGGGAAACGAGCAGTACTTC	CASSRGLEGNEQYF	TRBV18	TRBD1	few	TRBJ2-7
TGTGCCAGCAGCTTGGGGGGACTAGTATACGAGCAGTACTTC	CASSLGGLVYEQYF	TRBV5-6	TRBD2	.	TRBJ2-7
TGTGCCAGCAGTCCCCCGGGACGGAACCTGAACACTGAAGCTTTCTTT	CASSPPGRNLNTEAFF	TRBV27	.	.	TRBJ1-1
TGTGCCAGTAGTAGCAGGGGGAACAATCAGCCCCAGCATTTT	CASSSRGNNQPQHF	TRBV19	TRBD1	.	TRBJ1-5
TGTGCCAGCAGTGAAGGGCAGGGGGCTTTTGGCTACACCTTC	CASSEGQGAFGYTF	TRBV6-4	TRBD1	.	TRBJ1-2
TGTGCCAGTAGTATCGGGGGGAGCGGAAACACCATATATTTT	CASSIGGSGNTIYF	TRBV19	.	.	TRBJ1-3
TGCGCCAGCAGCCCTGGACAGGGACCCATTCAAGAGACCCAGTACTTC	CASSPGQGPIQETQYF	TRBV5-1	TRBD1	.	TRBJ2-5
TGTGCCTGGAGTAAAGCGGTGGCAGATACGCAGTATTTT	CAWSKAVADTQYF	TRBV30	.	.	TRBJ2-3
TGTGCCAGCAGTTACGGCCGTAACTCACCCCTCCACTTT	CASSYGRNSPLHF	TRBV6-5	.	few	TRBJ1-6
TGTGCCAGCAGCAGGGGGAGTGTCTCTTACGAGCAGTACTTC	CASSRGSVSYEQYF	TRBV21-1	.	once	TRBJ2-7
TGTGCCAGCAGCTTAGAGAGGCAGATGAACACTGAAGCTTTCTTT	CASSLERQMNTEAFF	TRBV13	.	once	TRBJ1-1
TGCGCCAGCAGCCCCGGACAGGGGATCGGGGAGCAGTTCTTC	CASSPGQGIGEQFF	TRBV5-1	TRBD1	.	TRBJ2-1
TGTGCCAGCAGCCCCCGGGACAGGGTTGGCACCGGGGAGCTGTTTTTT	CASSPRDRVGTGELFF	TRBV11-1	TRBD1	.	TRBJ2-2
TGTGCCAGCAGCGGCGTCACAGATACGCAGTATTTT	CASSGVTDTQYF	TRBV9	.	.	TRBJ2-3
TGTGCCAGCAGCCCCAGGGGGCCAAGCACAGATACGCAGTATTTT	CASSPRGPSTDTQYF	TRBV5-5	TRBD1	.	TRBJ2-3
TGTGCCAGCAGCTTAGTAGGGTCGGGCAATCAGCCCCAGCATTTT	CASSLVGSGNQPQHF	TRBV11-2	.	.	TRBJ1-5
TGTGCCAGCAGTTTACGAACATATGGAAACACCATATATTTT	CASSLRTYGNTIYF	TRBV28	.	.	TRBJ1-3
TGTGCCAGCAGCTTAGGGCTAGCGGGACCCACTAGCTCCTACAATGAGCAGTTCTTC	CASSLGLAGPTSSYNEQFF	TRBV11-2	TRBD2	once	TRBJ2-1
TGCGCCAGCAGCTTGGTGGCCATGGGGGGAATCTCTGGAAACACCATATATTTT	CASSLVAMGGISGNTIYF	TRBV5-1	.	.	TRBJ1-3
TGTGCCAGCAGAAAACAGGGGAACAATGAGCAGTTCTTC	CASRKQGNNEQFF	TRBV6-6	TRBD1	once	TRBJ2-1
TGTGCCAGCAGCCTGAACCCGGGACAGGGGGCCGGGGAGCTGTTTTTT	CASSLNPGQGAGELFF	TRBV7-7	TRBD1	.	TRBJ2-2
TGTGCCTGGAGTGACCGGGACAGGGGAACTGAAGCTTTCTTT	CAWSDRDRGTEAFF	TRBV30	TRBD1	.	TRBJ1-1
TGTGCCAGCAGTTCAGCCGCCGGGGAGCTGTTTTTT	CASSSAAGELFF	TRBV27	.	.	TRBJ2-2
TGCAGCGTTGAACAGCGACCCTACGAGCAGTACTTC	CSVEQRPYEQYF	TRBV29-1	.	.	TRBJ2-7
TGTGCCAGCACCGATCCTAGTTTTAGGGCAGATACGCAGTATTTT	CASTDPSFRADTQYF	TRBV6-1	.	.	TRBJ2-3
TGTGCCAGCAGTCGGGCGGGACAGGAAATCCGGGAGCTGTTTTTT	CASSRAGQEIRELFF	TRBV28	TRBD1	.	TRBJ2-2
TGCGCCAGCAGCTTGAGACAGGGGGGCTCATCACCCCTCCACTTT	CASSLRQGGSSPLHF	TRBV5-1	TRBD1	once	TRBJ1-6
TGTGCCAGCAGTAAGCCTAGCGGGACTCCGAACGAGCAGTACTTC	CASSKPSGTPNEQYF	TRBV5-4	TRBD2	.	TRBJ2-7
TGTGCCAGCAGCCAAGAAAGGGGGGCAGAGCAGTTCTTC	CASSQERGAEQFF	TRBV4-2	.	few	TRBJ2-1
TGTGCCAGCAGCTATGGGACAGGGAGGATCGATGAGCAGTTCTTC	CASSYGTGRIDEQFF	TRBV7-3	TRBD1	.	TRBJ2-1
TGTGCCAGTAGTAAGGGGCTAGGAAATGAGCAGTTCTTC	CASSKGLGNEQFF	TRBV19	.	.	TRBJ2-1